The present entry profiles one T cell receptor (beta chain) with its context. Its antigen remains unidentified. CDR3 length: 15 residues. Germline V CDR1 and CDR2: MDHEN, SYDVKM. The ends were cut back, 6 bases at V and 6 bases at J, with 18 bases in the middle. This table comes from immunoSEQ multiplex PCR, and its TCRdb copy is limited to in-frame clones, with some not included. The sample consists of about 81,000 clones, about 86% of them appearing once. The source of the sample is a study of OX40 agonist ivuxolimab in advanced cancers. Study-wide points: The investigators did not determine what antigen specificity the expanded peripheral T cells had.

This specimen consisted of CD4+ or CD8+ T cells sorted from blood, obtained in a trial of the OX40 agonist ivuxolimab. The source is an adult with an advanced solid tumor such as melanoma, head and neck, liver or kidney cancer. The chain joins TRBV28 to TRBJ1-5, with D possibly matching TRBD1 (5 bases). CDR3 nucleotide sequence: TGTGCCAGCAGGGAGGAGGGGTCCCTACCTCAGCCCCAGCATTTT. Amino acid sequence: CASREEGSLPQPQHF.